Sequencing of this TCR beta chain was carried out in a study of blood T cell repertoires in COVID-19. This CDR3 has 15 amino acids. V lost 2 bases to trimming and J lost 4 bases, with 14 bases between them. Germline V gene data show CDR1 as LGHDT and CDR2 as YNNKEL (reference sequence). In the authors' workflow: Amplification of reference gene primers was used by the study to estimate nucleated cell counts. Assay: immunoSEQ multiplex PCR; the TCRdb copy retains only in-frame clones and omits some. Clone size and V and J calls were adopted from that table, with D and trimming inferred from the DNA. The table shows about 120,000 clones, with around 81% occurring only once.

The receptor's source is a human donor in a cohort sampled during active COVID-19. This chain joins TRBV3-1 (or the pseudogene TRBV3-2) and TRBJ1-2; the D is unclear. The sequencing sample was made of peripheral blood. As DNA, the CDR3 is TGTGCCAGCAGCCAATTGTTCGCTGTTAGCTATGGCTACACCTTC. As protein: CASSQLFAVSYGYTF.